The next 19 T cell receptor beta chains were all read from a single sample in a study of T-cell memory formation after mild COVID-19. One entry per CDR3 protein results from TCRdb running MiXCR on the 5' RACE reads. This table has 210,000 or so distinct CDR3 sequences, roughly a tenth appearing once. The sample consisted of PBMCs or a T cell subset sorted from them (not recorded which). These receptors originate from a man in his late teens or twenties who had mild COVID-19 (a few samples of this study predate the infection). Cell type and time point are not known.

This CDR3 reads CASSSRARTEAFF. The CDR3 DNA sequence: TGTGCCAGCAGCTCACGGGCTCGCACTGAAGCTTTCTTT. This chain links TRBV7-9 with TRBJ1-1; D remains unclear. Per the germline V gene, CDR1 is SEHNR and CDR2 is FQNEAQ (reference sequence). The CDR3 sequence is 13 residues long. V lost 4 bases, J lost 4 bases, and 10 bases lay in between.

This clonotype was seen a few times. The gene calls are TRBV2 and TRBJ2-1; D is unclear. Trimming removed 6 bases at V and 5 bases at J, with 14 bases between. CDR1 and CDR2 (germline): SNHLY, FYNNEI. This CDR3 is built from 14 residues. The CDR3 DNA reads as TGTGCCAGCAGCCCAACGGAGACCAACAATGAGCAGTTCTTC. Residues: CASSPTETNNEQFF. Based on the CDR3 plus reference TRBV2 and TRBJ2-1, the full variable domain is EPEVTQTPSHQVTQMGQEVILRCVPISNHLYFYWYRQILGQKVEFLVSFYNNEISEKSEIFDDQFSVERPDGSNFTLKIRSTKLEDSAMYFCASSPTETNNEQFFGPGTRLTVL.

This chain connects TRBV4-2 to TRBJ2-3, with D perhaps assigned TRBD1 or TRBD2 (6 bases each). The germline V and J ends were trimmed by 0 bases and 3 bases, with 19 bases remaining between them. The CDR3 has 18 amino acids. Germline assignment: CDR1 LGHNA and CDR2 YNFKEQ. In DNA, the CDR3 is TGTGCCAGCAGCCAAGATAGGGCACCCGGGGGCCTGACAGATACGCAGTATTTT. Translation: CASSQDRAPGGLTDTQYF.

This clonotype was seen repeatedly, ten times or more. The chain employs TRBV7-2 and TRBJ2-5, with TRBD2 identical over 9 bases. The CDR3 is 17 amino acids. Germline CDR1 and CDR2: SGHTA and FQGNSA. Trimming took 5 bases from V and 6 from J; bases not matched to a gene: 16. This CDR3 reads CASSMRVGGGAAKTQYF. DNA of the CDR3: TGTGCCAGCAGCATGAGAGTTGGCGGGGGGGCCGCGAAGACCCAGTACTTC.

V usage is TRBV7-9 and J usage is TRBJ1-1; 9 nucleotides agree with TRBD1. Germline values: CDR1 SEHNR, CDR2 FQNEAQ (reference sequence). The junction had 19 bases not matched to a gene; V was cut back by 5 bases and J by 6 bases. The CDR3 is 18 amino acids. CDR3 region: CASSPGRQGGLRWAEAFF. CDR3 nucleotides: TGTGCCAGCAGCCCTGGACGACAGGGGGGACTCAGGTGGGCTGAAGCTTTCTTT.

This clonotype was detected many times. The J gene is TRBJ1-4, the V gene TRBV12-3 or TRBV12-4; D is uncertain. This CDR3 contains 16 residues. V lost 4 bases and J lost 4, with 16 bases in between. Here the CDR3 reads CASSSRPDILNEKLFF. The CDR3 DNA follows: TGTGCCAGCAGTTCACGTCCAGACATCCTTAATGAAAAACTGTTTTTT.

This rearrangement joins TRBV29-1 to TRBJ1-2; D is undetermined. V was cut by 4 bases and J by 0 bases, with 15 bases left in between. In germline, CDR1 is SQVTM, CDR2 ANQGSEA. The CDR3 is made up of 15 amino acids. CDR3 DNA sequence: TGCAGCGTTGGAGGAGGCGCCAGATCTAACTATGGCTACACCTTC. Its protein is CSVGGGARSNYGYTF.

The chain has TRBV29-1 and TRBJ2-2; TRBD1 matches 11 bases. Trimming removed 5 bases from V and 6 bases from J; junction bases left unmatched: 5. The CDR3 extends over 14 amino acids. Germline V gene lookup returns CDR1 SQVTM and CDR2 ANQGSEA. CDR3 loop: CSVFGQGAPGELFF. The CDR3 nucleotides read TGCAGCGTTTTCGGACAGGGGGCCCCCGGGGAGCTGTTTTTT.

This rearrangement joins TRBV7-9 to TRBJ1-6; no reliable D call. Germline V lookup: CDR1 SEHNR, CDR2 FQNEAQ (reference sequence). V gave up 1 base and J gave up 11 bases, with 9 bases separating them. This CDR3 region has 13 residues. This chain's CDR3 is CASSLEVATPLHF. The CDR3 region has the DNA TGTGCCAGCAGCTTAGAGGTGGCTACACCCCTCCACTTT.

This clonotype showed up just a few times. The chain couples TRBV12-3 or TRBV12-4 to TRBJ1-1; no clear D. V shed 4 bases and J shed 1 base, with 10 bases lying between them. The CDR3 length is 14 residues. The CDR3 coding sequence is TGTGCCAGCAGTTCGAGCCCAGAGAACACTGAAGCTTTCTTT. It translates to CASSSSPENTEAFF.

The chain joins TRBV20-1 to TRBJ2-7; 10 nucleotides line up with TRBD1. After removal of 8 bases from V and 2 bases from J, the junction contained 6 bases not matched to a gene. The germline V gene encodes CDR1 DFQATT and CDR2 SNEGSKA (reference sequence). This CDR3 region has 13 residues. In DNA, the CDR3 is TGCAGTTCCCAGGGACAGGGGCCCTACGAGCAGTACTTC. The encoded protein is CSSQGQGPYEQYF.

The chain uses TRBV21-1 and TRBJ2-4; the table's D call, TRBD2, was not checked against the DNA. TRBV21-1 is a documented pseudogene. The CDR3 contains 15 residues. The CDR3 bases are TGTGCCAGCAGGGGAGGGGGCTTAGCCAAAAACATTCAGTACTTC. This encodes CASRGGGLAKNIQYF.

The CDR3 reads CSASDGDQPQHF. The CDR3 coding sequence is TGCAGTGCTAGTGACGGCGATCAGCCCCAGCATTTT. V usage is TRBV20-1 and J usage is TRBJ1-5; D gene unclear. Germline V gene lookup returns CDR1 DFQATT and CDR2 SNEGSKA (reference sequence). V lost 3 bases and J 5 bases, leaving 8 bases between the germline ends. This CDR3 contains 12 residues.

The J gene is TRBJ2-7, the V gene TRBV6-2 or TRBV6-3, with D tentatively TRBD1 or TRBD2 (5 bases each). The germline gives CDR1 MNHEY, CDR2 SVGEGT. The CDR3 sequence is 14 residues long. Trimming pared 2 bases from V and 6 bases from J, leaving 14 bases between. This chain's CDR3 is CASSYDRGGREQYF. DNA for the CDR3: TGTGCCAGCAGTTACGACCGGGGCGGTCGCGAGCAGTACTTC.

This clonotype was recorded a few times. The gene calls are TRBV7-9 and TRBJ2-1; no clear D. The germline CDR1 and CDR2 sequences are SEHNR and FQNEAQ (reference sequence). Between the trimmed V and J ends, which lost 5 bases and 6 bases, there was a span of 11 bases. The CDR3 length is 13 residues. CDR3 protein: CASSTGISNEQFF. CDR3 in DNA: TGTGCCAGCAGCACTGGGATCAGCAATGAGCAGTTCTTC.

V gene TRBV11-1 combines with J gene TRBJ1-2, with 7 positions matching TRBD1. In germline, CDR1 is SGHAT, CDR2 FQDESV (reference sequence). The ends lost 5 bases at V and 3 bases at J; junction bases unmatched: 6. The CDR3 sequence is 14 residues long. CDR3 coding DNA: TGTGCCAGCAGCAACCGGGACAGCGACTATGGCTACACCTTC. The encoded protein is CASSNRDSDYGYTF.

This clonotype was seen a few times. This chain links TRBV18 with TRBJ2-1; TRBD2 agrees at 7 bases. The ends lost 5 bases at V and 5 bases at J; junction bases unmatched: 6. Germline V CDR1 and CDR2: KGHSH, LQKENI. CDR3 length: 14 residues. The CDR3 sequence: CASSRASGNNEQFF. The CDR3 region has the DNA TGTGCCAGCTCAAGGGCTAGCGGAAACAATGAGCAGTTCTTC. Combining the CDR3 with reference TRBV18 and TRBJ2-1 gives the whole variable domain NAGVMQNPRHLVRRRGQEARLRCSPMKGHSHVYWYRQLPEEGLKFMVYLQKENIIDESGMPKERFSAEFPKEGPSILRIQQVVRGDSAAYFCASSRASGNNEQFFGPGTRLTVL.

This clonotype was seen a few times. The J gene is TRBJ2-3, the V gene TRBV9; TRBD2 is a possible D gene (5 bases). The CDR3 extends over 16 amino acids. V lost 0 bases, J lost 2 bases, and 13 bases lay in between. Germline CDR1 and CDR2: SGDLS and YYNGEE. The CDR3 DNA reads TGTGCCAGCAGCGTAGCTGGAGGAAGCCCCACAGATACGCAGTATTTT. As protein: CASSVAGGSPTDTQYF.

The chain is built from TRBV19 and TRBJ1-1; TRBD1 matches at 10 bases. The V gene end was trimmed by 4 bases and the J gene end by 0 bases; junction bases not matched to a gene: 2. This CDR3 is built from 15 residues. The germline V gene has CDR1 LNHDA and CDR2 SQIVND (reference sequence). For the CDR3, the DNA is TGTGCCAGTAGTACCGGGACAGGGGTGAACACTGAAGCTTTCTTT. Translated, it gives CASSTGTGVNTEAFF.